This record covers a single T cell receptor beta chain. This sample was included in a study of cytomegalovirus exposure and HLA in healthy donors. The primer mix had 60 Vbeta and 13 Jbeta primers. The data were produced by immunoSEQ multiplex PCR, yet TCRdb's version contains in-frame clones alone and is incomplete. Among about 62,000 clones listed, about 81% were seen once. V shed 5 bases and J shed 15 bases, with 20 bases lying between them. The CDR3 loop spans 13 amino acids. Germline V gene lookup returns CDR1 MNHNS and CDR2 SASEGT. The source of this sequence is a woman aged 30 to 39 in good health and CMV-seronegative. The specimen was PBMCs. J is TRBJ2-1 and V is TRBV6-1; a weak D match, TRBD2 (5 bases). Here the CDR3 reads CASSSKAGEGRFF. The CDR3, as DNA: TGTGCCAGCAGTTCCAAAGCCGGGGAAGGTCGGTTCTTC.